Listed below are T cell receptor beta chains from one sample, sequenced in a study of shared clonotypes between healthy human individuals. The table came from immunoSEQ multiplex PCR; TCRdb's copy has only in-frame clones and leaves some out. The repertoire consists of about 1.5 million clones, with 95% to 99% occurring once and the leading ten covering 0.45%. The sample comprised naive CD4+ T cells sorted from blood. These receptors were collected from a man aged 25 to 45 in good health. Both conserved end residues are part of each CDR3. D genes are given only for firm matches.

D	J	V	CDR3	DNA
TRBD1	TRBJ2-2	TRBV5-1	CASSSSGTGVAGELFF	TGCGCCAGCAGCTCCTCCGGGACAGGGGTGGCCGGGGAGCTGTTTTTT
TRBD2	TRBJ2-1	TRBV19	CATSGTSVYNEQFF	TGTGCCACCTCCGGGACTAGCGTATACAATGAGCAGTTCTTC
TRBD2	TRBJ2-1	TRBV5-1	CASSLALAGVNEQFF	TGCGCCAGCAGCTTGGCACTAGCGGGTGTGAATGAGCAGTTCTTC
.	TRBJ2-1	TRBV6-5	CASRWGDTNEQFF	TGTGCCAGCAGATGGGGAGATACGAATGAGCAGTTCTTC
TRBD2	TRBJ2-3	TRBV7-2	CASSSGTSGTDTQYF	TGTGCCAGCAGCTCCGGGACTAGCGGCACAGATACGCAGTATTTT
.	TRBJ1-1	TRBV7-9	CVSSSPPQNTEAFF	TGTGTCTCCTCCTCCCCGCCCCAGAACACTGAAGCTTTCTTT
TRBD1	TRBJ1-2	TRBV6-6	CASRDRTGDVYGYTF	TGTGCCAGCAGGGACAGGACAGGGGATGTCTATGGCTACACCTTC
TRBD1	TRBJ1-1	TRBV27	CASREGDRENTEAFF	TGTGCCAGCAGAGAAGGGGACAGGGAGAACACTGAAGCTTTCTTT
TRBD2	TRBJ2-1	TRBV4-1	CASSQEVRTSGIVYEQFF	TGCGCCAGCAGCCAAGAAGTACGGACTAGCGGGATAGTCTATGAGCAGTTCTTC
.	TRBJ2-3	TRBV19	CASSIDGTGTQYF	TGTGCCAGTAGTATCGACGGGACTGGTACGCAGTATTTT
.	TRBJ2-1	TRBV7-9	CASKLWGLAISYNEQFF	TGTGCGAGCAAACTATGGGGCCTAGCGATCTCCTACAATGAGCAGTTCTTC
TRBD2	TRBJ2-5	TRBV5-5	CASSLYLAGEETQYF	TGTGCCAGCAGCTTGTATCTAGCGGGAGAAGAGACCCAGTACTTC
.	TRBJ1-2	TRBV28	CASRPPGSYGYTF	TGTGCCAGCAGACCCCCCGGGTCCTATGGCTACACCTTC
TRBD2	TRBJ2-1	TRBV15	CATASGIYNEQFF	TGTGCCACCGCCAGCGGGATCTACAATGAGCAGTTCTTC
TRBD2	TRBJ2-5	TRBV5-5	CASSFWTSGEETQYF	TGTGCCAGCAGCTTCTGGACTAGCGGGGAAGAGACCCAGTACTTC
TRBD2	TRBJ2-1	TRBV7-8	CASSFLAGLPWNEQFF	TGTGCCAGCAGCTTCTTAGCGGGGCTCCCCTGGAATGAGCAGTTCTTC
.	TRBJ1-1	TRBV14	CASSHLAGRTEAFF	TGTGCCAGCAGCCACCTGGCAGGGCGAACTGAAGCTTTCTTT
.	TRBJ2-1	TRBV5-1	CASSLSSSPYNEQFF	TGCGCCAGCAGCTTGAGTTCGTCCCCCTACAATGAGCAGTTCTTC
.	TRBJ1-1	TRBV6-5	CASSYTPVLNTEAFF	TGTGCCAGCAGTTACACGCCAGTGTTGAACACTGAAGCTTTCTTT
TRBD2	TRBJ2-1	TRBV18	CASSPKGTSGLNEQFF	TGTGCCAGCTCACCAAAGGGGACTAGTGGTCTCAATGAGCAGTTCTTC
TRBD1	TRBJ2-7	TRBV5-1	CASSRGQGEDEQYF	TGCGCCAGCAGCAGGGGACAGGGGGAGGACGAGCAGTACTTC
.	TRBJ1-1	TRBV14	CASNPDGMNTEAFF	TGTGCCAGCAACCCAGACGGCATGAACACTGAAGCTTTCTTT
.	TRBJ1-3	TRBV7-9	CASSLALSGLGGNTIYF	TGTGCCAGCAGCTTAGCGCTTTCCGGGCTCGGTGGAAACACCATATATTTT
.	TRBJ2-7	TRBV5-1	CASSTGPGLGYEQYF	TGCGCCAGCAGCACGGGTCCGGGACTCGGCTACGAGCAGTACTTC
.	TRBJ2-7	TRBV2	CASSGLSYEQYF	TGTGCCAGCAGCGGGCTCTCCTACGAGCAGTACTTC
TRBD1	TRBJ2-3	TRBV19	CASSSTGSTDTQYF	TGTGCCAGTAGTTCGACAGGGAGCACAGATACGCAGTATTTT
.	TRBJ1-3	TRBV9	CASSVNPDRYSGNTIYF	TGTGCCAGCAGCGTAAACCCCGACAGATACTCTGGAAACACCATATATTTT